A single sample gave rise to the 8 T cell receptor beta chains below, sequenced in a study of T-cell memory formation after mild COVID-19. Each CDR3 protein gets one entry after TCRdb re-called the 5' RACE reads with MiXCR. The sample lists approximately 450,000 distinct CDR3 sequences; 15% to 20% were seen once. The sample was PBMCs or a T cell subset sorted from them (not recorded which). These receptors came from an adult woman who had mild COVID-19 (a few samples of this study predate the infection). Cell type and time point are not known.

The table lists this clonotype with a few counts. The chain combines TRBV7-2 with TRBJ2-7; no clear D. The germline V gene encodes CDR1 SGHTA and CDR2 FQGNSA. The CDR3 has 13 residues. Trimming removed 6 bases at V and 4 bases at J, with 13 bases between. The CDR3 sequence: CASRTHGGYEQYF. The CDR3 DNA sequence: TGTGCCAGCAGGACCCATGGTGGTTACGAGCAGTACTTC.

The chain employs TRBV7-6 and TRBJ2-2; perhaps TRBD2 as D (5 bases). CDR1 SGHVS and CDR2 FNYEAQ come from the germline V gene. This CDR3 is built from 16 residues. V was shortened by 1 base and J by 1 base, with 10 bases between the two germline ends. The CDR3 region is CASSLGWERNTGELFF. CDR3 nucleotides: TGTGCCAGCAGCTTAGGATGGGAGAGGAACACCGGGGAGCTGTTTTTT.

Remarks on this clonotype: At one end the junction does not follow the germline gene, possibly because of a read error. This chain links TRBV12-3 or TRBV12-4 with TRBJ1-4; 7 positions agree with TRBD1. The CDR3 has 13 residues. CDR3 loop: CASSLEDRRNSSF. The CDR3 nucleotides are TGTGCCAGCAGTTTAGAGGACAGGCGAAACTCCTCTTTT.

This rearrangement joins TRBV4-1 to TRBJ2-7; no firm D call. In germline, CDR1 is MGHRA, CDR2 YSYEKL. The CDR3 has 14 amino acids. The germline V and J ends were trimmed by 1 base and 0 bases, with 7 bases remaining between them. The CDR3 coding sequence is TGCGCCAGCAGCCAAGGGGTTCCCTCCTACGAGCAGTACTTC. Protein product: CASSQGVPSYEQYF.

There are a few counts of this clonotype. This rearrangement joins TRBV7-9 to TRBJ2-1; maybe TRBD2 (6 bases). Per germline, CDR1 SEHNR and CDR2 FQNEAQ (reference sequence). The CDR3 extends over 16 amino acids. The V end was cut by 5 bases, the J end by 5 bases, with 19 bases between. In nucleotides, the CDR3 is TGTGCCAGCAGCACACTGGCGGGGCATTCTAACAATGAGCAGTTCTTC. Its protein is CASSTLAGHSNNEQFF.

There are a few counts of this clonotype. The rearrangement uses TRBV27 and TRBJ2-1; no clear D gene. CDR3 size: 14 residues. Germline CDR1 MNHEY, CDR2 SMNVEV (reference sequence). Trimming removed 6 bases at V and 0 bases at J, with 9 bases between. The CDR3 DNA follows: TGTGCCAGCAGCCAGGCTCCCTCCTACAATGAGCAGTTCTTC. It codes for CASSQAPSYNEQFF.

The chain has TRBV7-2 and TRBJ2-5, with 12 bases fitting TRBD2. CDR3 length: 17 amino acids. Trimming removed 2 bases from V and 5 bases from J; junction bases left unmatched: 9. Germline V lookup: CDR1 SGHTA, CDR2 FQGNSA. The CDR3 here is CASSLSVGLAGWETQYF. The CDR3 nucleotides are TGTGCCAGCAGCTTATCAGTTGGACTAGCGGGATGGGAGACCCAGTACTTC.

This sequence joins TRBV24-1 and TRBJ2-1; TRBD2 matches at 14 bases. J gave up 8 bases and V 2 bases, and 7 bases lay outside the gene matches. This CDR3 has 17 amino acids. From germline, CDR1 is KGHDR and CDR2 SFDVKD. As DNA, the CDR3 is TGTGCCACCAGTGATTCCCAAACGGGACTAGCGGGGGATGAGCAGTTCTTC. It specifies CATSDSQTGLAGDEQFF.